A single TCR beta chain is shown here with its context. Its antigen is unknown. CDR1 and CDR2 (germline): SQVTM, ANQGSEA. V trimming: 7 bases; J trimming: 2 bases; junction bases outside the gene matches: 5. This CDR3 contains 12 residues. The data are from a study of Ad26.COV2.S vaccination and SARS-CoV-2 variants. Overall study: Ad26.COV2.S shots went into the muscle once or twice, 56 days apart. Overall study results and limits: Participants given vaccine showed non-spike TCR breadth similar to that of placebo recipients.

Treatment noted: 15 to 20 received Ad26.COV2.S at low or high dose, single or two shots; about 5 received placebo; per-sample allocation not given. Following the first vaccine or placebo injection, samples were taken on day 63. This person who donated was an adult of 18-55 years in Boston. This vaccine is an Ad26 vector that expresses the Wuhan-strain SARS-CoV-2 spike. Measured with immunoSEQ multiplex PCR; TCRdb has only the in-frame clones, and not every one. The sample carries 300,000 to 350,000 clones, about 88% recorded once. The chain is built from TRBV29-1 and TRBJ2-7; 7 bases match TRBD1. The clonotype comes from a person between 18 and 65 years old who received the Ad26.COV2.S COVID-19 vaccine or a placebo. Sequencing was performed on peripheral blood, taken in a trial of Ad26.COV2.S vaccine versus placebo. CDR3 coding DNA: TGCAGCGCCCGGGACAGCACCTACGAGCAGTACTTC. Its protein is CSARDSTYEQYF.